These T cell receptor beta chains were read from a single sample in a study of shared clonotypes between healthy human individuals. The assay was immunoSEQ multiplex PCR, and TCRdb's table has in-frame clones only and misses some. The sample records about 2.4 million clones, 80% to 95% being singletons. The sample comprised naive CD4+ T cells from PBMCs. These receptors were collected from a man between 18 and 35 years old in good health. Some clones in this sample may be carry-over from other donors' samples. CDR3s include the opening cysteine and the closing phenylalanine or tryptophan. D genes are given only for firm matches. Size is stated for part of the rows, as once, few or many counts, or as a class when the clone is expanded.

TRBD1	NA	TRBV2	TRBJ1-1	CASSEYRGTLNTEAFF	TGTGCCAGCAGTGAATACAGGGGGACCCTGAACACTGAAGCTTTCTTT
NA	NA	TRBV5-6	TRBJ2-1	CASSFLSGDSYNEQFF	TGTGCCAGCAGCTTTTTGTCCGGGGACTCCTACAATGAGCAGTTCTTC
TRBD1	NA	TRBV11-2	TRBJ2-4	CASSPTDRGQKNIQYF	TGTGCCAGCAGCCCCACGGACAGGGGGCAGAAAAACATTCAGTACTTC
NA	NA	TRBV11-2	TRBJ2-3	CATRSPATDTQYF	TGTGCCACCCGATCCCCCGCGACAGATACGCAGTATTTT
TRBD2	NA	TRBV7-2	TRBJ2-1	CASSFAGGTHNEQFF	TGTGCCAGCAGCTTCGCGGGAGGAACACACAATGAGCAGTTCTTC
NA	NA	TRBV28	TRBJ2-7	CASSLRHFYEQYF	TGTGCCAGCAGTTTACGCCACTTCTACGAGCAGTACTTC
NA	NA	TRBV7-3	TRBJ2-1	CASSYARHNEQFF	TGTGCCAGCAGCTACGCACGACACAATGAGCAGTTCTTC
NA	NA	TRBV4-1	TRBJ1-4	CASSQRGNINEKLFF	TGCGCCAGCAGCCAAAGGGGAAATATTAATGAAAAACTGTTTTTT
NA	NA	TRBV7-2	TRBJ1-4	CASSPRVANEKLFF	TGTGCCAGCAGCCCCCGCGTGGCTAATGAAAAACTGTTTTTT
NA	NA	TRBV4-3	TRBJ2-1	CASSQGLSSYNEQFF	TGCGCCAGCAGCCAAGGACTATCCTCCTACAATGAGCAGTTCTTC
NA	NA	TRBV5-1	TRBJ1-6	CASSLVLTTGNNSPLHF	TGCGCCAGCAGCTTGGTCCTGACAACAGGGAATAATTCACCCCTCCACTTT
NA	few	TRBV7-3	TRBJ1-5	CASSLYGDQPQHF	TGTGCCAGCAGCTTATATGGGGATCAGCCCCAGCATTTT
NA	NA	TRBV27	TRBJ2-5	CASQLGRQYQETQYF	TGTGCCAGTCAGTTGGGGCGGCAGTACCAAGAGACCCAGTACTTC
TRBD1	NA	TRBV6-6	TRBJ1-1	CASSGRDRGLNTEAFF	TGTGCCAGCAGTGGCCGGGACAGGGGGCTGAACACTGAAGCTTTCTTT
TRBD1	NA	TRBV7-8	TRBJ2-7	CASSARRTGLWEQYF	TGTGCCAGCAGCGCACGGAGGACAGGGCTCTGGGAGCAGTACTTC
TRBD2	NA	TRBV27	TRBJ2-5	CASNPSGSETQYF	TGTGCCAGCAACCCTAGCGGGAGTGAGACCCAGTACTTC
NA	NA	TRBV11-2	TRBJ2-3	CASSLGVGRGTDTQYF	TGTGCCAGCAGCTTAGGAGTTGGCCGAGGCACAGATACGCAGTATTTT
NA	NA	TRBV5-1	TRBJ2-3	CASSWGRGTTTDTQYF	TGCGCCAGCAGCTGGGGAAGGGGGACAACCACAGATACGCAGTATTTT
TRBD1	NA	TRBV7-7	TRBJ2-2	CASSLDVPGQGSRGVAGELFF	TGTGCCAGCAGCTTAGACGTACCGGGACAGGGGTCCCGGGGGGTGGCCGGGGAGCTGTTTTTT
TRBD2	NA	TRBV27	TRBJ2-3	CASSPGEGRRTDTQYF	TGTGCCAGCAGTCCCGGGGAGGGCCGGAGGACAGATACGCAGTATTTT
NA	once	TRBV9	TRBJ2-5	CASSVAPQGGVETQYF	TGTGCCAGCAGCGTCGCCCCCCAAGGTGGCGTCGAGACCCAGTACTTC
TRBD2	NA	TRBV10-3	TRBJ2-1	CAISEDPGLAGVWEQFF	TGTGCCATCAGTGAGGATCCCGGACTAGCGGGAGTTTGGGAGCAGTTCTTC
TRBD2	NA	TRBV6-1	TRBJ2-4	CASLSGRVAKNIQYF	TGTGCCAGCCTGAGCGGGAGGGTAGCCAAAAACATTCAGTACTTC
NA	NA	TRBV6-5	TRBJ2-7	CASRPGLTGLTEQYF	TGTGCCAGCAGACCGGGACTGACCGGATTAACCGAGCAGTACTTC